This T cell receptor beta chain originates from a study of identical twins. This clonotype was counted a few times. The antigen remains unidentified. Carrying unique molecular identifiers, the cDNA also gained a universal primer site through template switching. TCRdb processed the 5' RACE reads anew with MiXCR; each CDR3 protein has one entry. The sample yields some 500,000 distinct CDR3 sequences, roughly an eighth seen once. Findings and limits, study-wide: Twin pairs' shared out-of-frame alpha sequences were enriched in low generation probability.

The V and J ends lost 0 bases and 2 bases respectively, with 12 bases between them. In germline, CDR1 is SGHRS, CDR2 YFSETQ. CDR3 length equals 15 residues. The sample was also linked to a second study, of yellow fever vaccine responses in identical twins. That source notes: Vaccine T cell responses of twins reportedly seemed partly convergent and partly personalized.

Sequencing was carried out using CD4+ T cells sorted from blood. This rearrangement joins TRBV5-1 to TRBJ2-7; D might be TRBD1 (6 bases). This TCR came from a young woman in good health. CDR3 DNA sequence: TGCGCCAGCAGCTTGGAGACAGGTACAACCTACGAGCAGTACTTC. It encodes CASSLETGTTYEQYF.